Given below is one T cell receptor beta chain in context. Per the study methods: Counts of nucleated cells, estimated from reference gene primer amplification, were obtained. The protocol was immunoSEQ multiplex PCR, while the TCRdb copy is restricted to in-frame clones and leaves out a portion. That table supplies the V and J calls and clone size; D and trimming were determined from the DNA. The sample comprises under 400,000 clones, around nine tenths of which are singletons, and roughly 4% rests with the top ten. The CDR3 spans 12 residues. V lost 3 bases and J lost 3, with 3 bases in between. Germline V gives CDR1 LGHDT, CDR2 YNNKEL (reference sequence). Seattle participants joined during active infection and were tracked over time. The sample belongs to a study of blood T cell repertoires in COVID-19. Across the whole study: COVID-19 samples, acute and convalescent, were from the United States, Italy and Spain. Sample material is recorded as cDNA or gDNA derived from T cells, B-cell-depleted T cells, or PBMCs.

V usage is TRBV3-1 (or the pseudogene TRBV3-2) and J usage is TRBJ1-5; no clear D. The source of this sequence is a woman aged 55-69 years with COVID-19, enrolled during active disease. The sequenced material came from peripheral blood. Here the CDR3 DNA reads TGTGCCAGCAGCCACTTCAATCAGCCCCAGCATTTT. Its protein is CASSHFNQPQHF.